These 29 T cell receptor beta chains were all obtained from the same sample, sequenced in a study of T cells after yellow fever vaccination. MiXCR, run by TCRdb on the 5' RACE reads, gives a single entry per CDR3 protein. The sample consists of about 220,000 distinct CDR3 sequences, approximately 3% of them appearing once. The source was CD4+ T cells sorted from PBMCs, collected 10 days after the yellow fever booster vaccination. All receptors come from a man younger than 35 who received the YFV17D yellow fever vaccine.

This chain's CDR3 is CASSLASSGRDYYNEQFF. The CDR3 DNA sequence: TGTGCCAGCAGCTTAGCCTCTAGCGGGAGAGATTACTACAATGAGCAGTTCTTC. The genes are TRBV11-2 and TRBJ2-1; 10 nucleotides line up with TRBD2. The CDR3 contains 18 residues. Germline assignment: CDR1 SGHAT and CDR2 FQNNGV. J was trimmed by 3 bases and V by 1 base; bases with no gene match: 9.

Many counts were recorded for this clonotype. The rearrangement uses TRBV18 and TRBJ1-4, with a weak D call TRBD1 (5 bases). The CDR3 is made up of 16 amino acids. The V and J ends lost 1 base and 0 bases respectively, with 9 bases between them. CDR1 and CDR2 from the germline V gene are KGHSH and LQKENI. CDR3 DNA: TGTGCCAGCTCACCACGCGGGACTGCAACTAATGAAAAACTGTTTTTT. It is translated as CASSPRGTATNEKLFF.

This clonotype has more than one count but fewer than ten. The chain joins TRBV4-2 to TRBJ2-2, with D unclear. The CDR3 totals 15 residues. Germline V gives CDR1 LGHNA, CDR2 YNFKEQ. V lost 2 bases and J 1 base, leaving 8 bases between the germline ends. In DNA form, the CDR3 reads TGTGCCAGCAGCCAATCCAGCTTGAACACCGGGGAGCTGTTTTTT. Encoded protein: CASSQSSLNTGELFF.

A few counts support this clonotype. The rearrangement joins TRBV6-2 or TRBV6-3 to TRBJ1-1; no reliable D call. Trimming shortened V by 6 bases and J by 0 bases, and 14 bases separated the two germline ends. Germline lookup yields CDR1 MNHEY and CDR2 SVGEGT. The CDR3 loop spans 15 amino acids. CDR3 in amino acids: CASSPQEVMNTEAFF. In DNA form, the CDR3 reads TGTGCCAGCAGCCCCCAAGAAGTTATGAACACTGAAGCTTTCTTT.

This clonotype has a count of ten or more. The V and J genes are TRBV19 and TRBJ1-2, with TRBD1 matching 9 bases. This CDR3 has 14 amino acids. V gave up 5 bases and J gave up 4 bases; unmatched junction bases: 5. CDR1 is LNHDA and CDR2 is SQIVND in the germline V gene (reference sequence). This CDR3 reads CASSLQTGGYGYTF. For the CDR3, the DNA is TGTGCCAGTAGTCTCCAGACAGGGGGCTATGGCTACACCTTC.

V gene TRBV5-4 combines with J gene TRBJ1-2; the D is unclear. The germline V gene has CDR1 SGHNT and CDR2 YYREEE (reference sequence). The V and J ends lost 4 bases and 7 bases respectively, with 14 bases between them. The CDR3 has 13 amino acids. CDR3 region: CASSAKAGVGYTF. As DNA, the CDR3 is TGTGCCAGCAGCGCAAAAGCGGGAGTTGGCTACACCTTC.

This clonotype was found a few times. V gene TRBV12-3 or TRBV12-4 combines with J gene TRBJ1-2; no firm D call. The V gene lost 0 bases and the J gene lost 8 bases, with 13 bases spanning the gap. The length of the CDR3 is 14 residues. The DNA for the CDR3 is TGTGCCAGCAGTTTAGCGCATGTGCCTCGAGGCTACACCTTC. This translates into CASSLAHVPRGYTF.

This clonotype was detected many times. This rearrangement joins TRBV6-5 to TRBJ2-7; D may be TRBD1 (6 bases). CDR3 size: 15 residues. The ends were cut back, 2 bases at V and 6 bases at J, with 17 bases in the middle. Per germline, CDR1 MNHEY and CDR2 SVGAGI. The CDR3 reads CASSYQAGVHPEQYF. The CDR3 nucleotides are TGTGCCAGCAGTTACCAGGCAGGGGTTCACCCCGAGCAGTACTTC.

The chain carries TRBV20-1 and TRBJ1-1, with D perhaps TRBD1 (5 bases). Trimming shortened V by 6 bases and J by 0 bases, and 11 bases separated the two germline ends. Looked up from germline, CDR1 is DFQATT and CDR2 is SNEGSKA (reference sequence). The CDR3 is 13 residues long. CDR3 loop: CSALGAMNTEAFF. The CDR3 region has the DNA TGCAGTGCCTTAGGGGCGATGAACACTGAAGCTTTCTTT.

At least ten counts were recorded for this clonotype. As DNA, the CDR3 is TGTGCCAGCAGCTTAGTACAGGGAGGCAATGAGCAGTTCTTC. Translation: CASSLVQGGNEQFF. V gene TRBV7-9 combines with J gene TRBJ2-1, with D tentatively TRBD1 or TRBD2 (6 bases each). V dropped 1 base and J dropped 6 bases, with 10 bases sitting between them. This CDR3 region has 14 residues. Germline V gene lookup returns CDR1 SEHNR and CDR2 FQNEAQ (reference sequence). Supplemented by reference TRBV7-9 and TRBJ2-1, the full variable domain reads DTGVSQNPRHKITKRGQNVTFRCDPISEHNRLYWYRQTLGQGPEFLTYFQNEAQLEKSRLLSDRFSAERPKGSFSTLEIQRTEQGDSAMYLCASSLVQGGNEQFFGPGTRLTVL.

The chain employs TRBV20-1 and TRBJ2-2; 11 bases match TRBD2. Trimming at V came to 0 bases and at J to 5 bases, leaving 2 bases not matched to a gene. The CDR3 is 15 amino acids. Germline V CDR1 and CDR2: DFQATT, SNEGSKA (reference sequence). The CDR3 protein is CSARDASGGTGELFF. CDR3 nucleotides: TGCAGTGCTAGAGATGCTAGCGGGGGGACCGGGGAGCTGTTTTTT.

This clonotype was seen only a few times. This chain connects TRBV6-2 or TRBV6-3 to TRBJ1-1, with D unresolved. Germline V CDR1 and CDR2: MNHEY, SVGEGT. Trimming left V 5 bases short and J 1 base short, with 11 bases between. This CDR3 has 14 amino acids. DNA of the CDR3: TGTGCCAGCAGTGGAAGAGGGCGGAACACTGAAGCTTTCTTT. Translating gives CASSGRGRNTEAFF.

The table lists this clonotype with many counts. The rearrangement joins TRBV12-3 or TRBV12-4 to TRBJ2-3; TRBD2 agrees at 7 bases. This CDR3 spans 14 amino acids. V trimming: 2 bases; J trimming: 8 bases; junction bases outside the gene matches: 7. In nucleotides, the CDR3 is TGTGCCAGCAGTTTATCTAGCGGTCCTGGTACGCAGTATTTT. This codes for CASSLSSGPGTQYF.

The genes are TRBV6-5 and TRBJ2-1; unclear D gene. The CDR3 consists of 15 residues. Germline values: CDR1 MNHEY, CDR2 SVGAGI. The V end was cut by 5 bases, the J end by 3 bases, with 14 bases between. The CDR3 region has the DNA TGTGCCAGCAGTCCCCGGGTCTCCAACTACAATGAGCAGTTCTTC. Its translation is CASSPRVSNYNEQFF.

This clonotype was seen a few times. The V and J genes are TRBV20-1 and TRBJ1-3, with D hard to call. This CDR3 has 11 residues. With 6 bases removed from V and 4 bases from J, the gap between germline ends came to 7 bases. The germline gives CDR1 DFQATT, CDR2 SNEGSKA (reference sequence). The CDR3 region is CSAKRGNTIYF. The CDR3 nucleotides read TGCAGTGCGAAACGCGGAAACACCATATATTTT.

This clonotype was detected ten times or more. The J gene is TRBJ1-1, the V gene TRBV7-2; TRBD1 might be the D (5 bases). V lost 1 base to trimming and J lost 10 bases, with 22 bases between them. Germline V CDR1 and CDR2: SGHTA, FQGNSA. The CDR3 runs 16 residues. CDR3 bases: TGTGCCAGCAGCTTAGGTTTAGGTTCCGTGGAGGGACGAGCTTTCTTT. Translated: CASSLGLGSVEGRAFF.

The chain has TRBV14 and TRBJ2-1; D uncertain. The CDR3 extends over 14 amino acids. V was shortened by 0 bases and J by 4 bases, with 7 bases between the two germline ends. Germline CDR1 and CDR2: SGHDN and FVKESK. DNA of the CDR3: TGTGCCAGCAGCCAAGATACCTGGTACAATGAGCAGTTCTTC. Its translation: CASSQDTWYNEQFF.

This clonotype was counted many times. CDR3 bases: TGCAGTGCTAGGGGTATGGGGTTTGGGCAGGGCACTGAAGCTTTCTTT. Amino acid sequence: CSARGMGFGQGTEAFF. The chain combines TRBV20-1 with TRBJ1-1, with a weak D call TRBD1 (5 bases). The CDR3 loop spans 16 amino acids. Germline CDR1 is DFQATT and CDR2 is SNEGSKA (reference sequence). Trimming cost V 3 bases and J 4 bases, with 21 bases left between them.

This clonotype was counted at least ten times. V is TRBV5-1 and J is TRBJ2-3, with TRBD1 as a possible D gene (5 bases). This CDR3 has 16 residues. Looked up from germline, CDR1 is SGHRS and CDR2 is YFSETQ. V shed 0 bases and J shed 0 bases, with 11 bases lying between them. CDR3 coding DNA: TGCGCCAGCAGCTTGGACAGGAGCCACAGCACAGATACGCAGTATTTT. This sequence encodes CASSLDRSHSTDTQYF.

This clonotype was recorded at least ten times. This rearrangement joins TRBV9 to TRBJ2-1; 7 nucleotides align to TRBD2. CDR1 is SGDLS, CDR2 YYNGEE, per germline. Trimming took 4 bases from V and 7 from J; bases not matched to a gene: 14. The CDR3 has 16 amino acids. The CDR3 loop reads CASSKWLAELRNEQFF. DNA for the CDR3: TGTGCCAGCAGCAAATGGCTAGCGGAACTTAGGAATGAGCAGTTCTTC.

This clonotype has ten or more counts. The chain recombines TRBV7-9 with TRBJ2-3, with D tentatively TRBD2 (5 bases). V lost 1 base to trimming and J lost 1 base, with 9 bases between them. The germline V gene has CDR1 SEHNR and CDR2 FQNEAQ (reference sequence). The CDR3 covers 15 residues. For the CDR3, the DNA is TGTGCCAGCAGCTTAGGAGGGTATGGCACAGATACGCAGTATTTT. Translated: CASSLGGYGTDTQYF.

This clonotype was counted at least ten times. The CDR3 reads CASSSRTGFDTQYF. Written as DNA, the CDR3 is TGTGCCAGCAGCTCGCGGACAGGGTTCGATACGCAGTATTTT. The V call is TRBV7-3, the J call TRBJ2-3, with 8 bases lining up with TRBD1. Germline trimming cut 4 bases from V and 6 bases from J; bases unmatched to any gene: 6. The CDR3 length is 14 residues. Germline loops: CDR1 SGHTA, CDR2 FQGTGA.

V is TRBV11-2 and J is TRBJ2-1; maybe TRBD2 (6 bases). The germline CDR1 and CDR2 sequences are SGHAT and FQNNGV. The CDR3 extends over 17 amino acids. Between the trimmed V and J ends, which lost 0 bases and 3 bases, there was a span of 15 bases. CDR3 nucleotide sequence: TGTGCCAGCAGCTTAGATCCCCTAGCGATGATCTACAATGAGCAGTTCTTC. This sequence encodes CASSLDPLAMIYNEQFF.

This clonotype was counted at least ten times. The chain has TRBV5-1 and TRBJ2-1, with a weak D call TRBD1 (5 bases). The CDR3 contains 16 residues. Trimming removed 3 bases from V and 5 bases from J, with 18 bases in between. Germline lookup yields CDR1 SGHRS and CDR2 YFSETQ. Here the CDR3 DNA reads TGCGCCAGCAGCTACGCCCGAGACAGCAAAAACAATGAGCAGTTCTTC. Its protein product is CASSYARDSKNNEQFF.

This clonotype showed up many times. The rearrangement joins TRBV7-9 to TRBJ2-3, with D tentatively TRBD2 (6 bases). The CDR3 totals 18 residues. Germline V gene data show CDR1 as SEHNR and CDR2 as FQNEAQ (reference sequence). V lost 1 base and J 0 bases, leaving 17 bases between the germline ends. CDR3 coding DNA: TGTGCCAGCAGCTTAGGACTAGATTGGGGCACTAGCACAGATACGCAGTATTTT. Translation gives CASSLGLDWGTSTDTQYF.

This clonotype was found many times. This chain links TRBV11-3 with TRBJ2-3, with unresolved D. Between the trimmed V and J ends, which lost 5 bases and 4 bases, there was a span of 10 bases. This CDR3 contains 13 residues. Looked up from germline, CDR1 is SGHNT and CDR2 is YENEEA. CDR3 sequence (DNA): TGTGCCAGCAGCCTAGGAACCGCAGATACGCAGTATTTT. Amino acid sequence: CASSLGTADTQYF.

This clonotype appeared many times. The gene calls are TRBV5-1 and TRBJ2-1; 9 bases line up with TRBD2. This CDR3 region has 16 residues. Germline CDR1 is SGHRS and CDR2 is YFSETQ. V shed 4 bases, J shed 5 bases, and the junction held 10 bases outside the gene matches. CDR3 sequence (DNA): TGCGCCAGCAGCCCCCGGAGAGCGGGGGGCGACAATGAGCAGTTCTTC. Its protein is CASSPRRAGGDNEQFF.

This clonotype has ten or more counts. V gene TRBV6-5 combines with J gene TRBJ2-3; perhaps TRBD1 as D (6 bases). Between the trimmed V and J ends, which lost 1 base and 0 bases, there was a span of 14 bases. CDR1 is MNHEY and CDR2 is SVGAGI in the germline V gene. CDR3 length equals 17 residues. The CDR3 loop is CASSYLTTGTSTDTQYF. The DNA of the CDR3 is TGTGCCAGCAGTTACTTGACGACAGGCACTAGCACAGATACGCAGTATTTT.

This clonotype was detected ten times or more. The J gene is TRBJ2-1, the V gene TRBV5-4, with D perhaps TRBD1 (5 bases). CDR3 size: 15 residues. Germline CDR1 reads SGHNT; CDR2 reads YYREEE (reference sequence). The V end was cut by 0 bases, the J end by 8 bases, with 15 bases between. The CDR3 DNA reads TGTGCCAGCAGCTTGGCCGGCAGGGAAGGCGATGAGCAGTTCTTC. This codes for CASSLAGREGDEQFF.